These 30 T cell receptor beta chains were sequenced from one sample in a study of shared clonotypes between healthy human individuals. The method was immunoSEQ multiplex PCR; TCRdb's version includes in-frame clones alone and lacks a portion of them. The repertoire holds around 700,000 clones, with more than 70% as singletons. Material for sequencing was memory CD4+ T cells sorted from blood. Stated subset: CD45RA-negative fraction. The receptors come from a woman in her 30s in good health.

With respect to this clone: A much larger clonotype is one base distant, so this may be a read error. This specimen includes other DNA sequences encoding the same CDR3. The CDR3 sequence: CASSIQGDQPQHF. CDR3 nucleotides: TGTGCCAGTAGTATCCAGGGGGATCAGCCCCAGCATTTT. This chain connects TRBV19 to TRBJ1-5; 7 nucleotides line up with TRBD1. V shed 3 bases and J 5 bases; nucleotides not matched to a gene: 1. The CDR3 consists of 13 residues. Germline loops: CDR1 LNHDA, CDR2 SQIVND (reference sequence).

The chain links TRBV2 to TRBJ2-3; D possibly uses TRBD1 or TRBD2 (5 bases each). This CDR3 has 13 amino acids. Trimming cost V 4 bases and J 7 bases, with 12 bases left between them. CDR1 is SNHLY, CDR2 FYNNEI, per germline. As DNA, the CDR3 is TGTGCCAGCAGTGGGGGAACGGGGCATACGCAGTATTTT. Amino acid sequence: CASSGGTGHTQYF.

The V call is TRBV29-1, the J call TRBJ2-7; D remains unclear. From germline, CDR1 is SQVTM and CDR2 ANQGSEA. V shed 4 bases and J shed 0 bases, with 10 bases lying between them. CDR3 size: 13 residues. The CDR3, as DNA: TGCAGCGTTGTCGCGGACCTCTCCTACGAGCAGTACTTC. This codes for CSVVADLSYEQYF.

The rearrangement uses TRBV19 and TRBJ2-3; D gene unclear. The CDR3 consists of 17 residues. V shed 0 bases and J shed 1 base, with 14 bases lying between them. Germline V gene data show CDR1 as LNHDA and CDR2 as SQIVND (reference sequence). CDR3 sequence: CASSIEFSAQGTDTQYF. The DNA of the CDR3 is TGTGCCAGTAGTATAGAGTTCTCGGCTCAGGGCACAGATACGCAGTATTTT.

The chain employs TRBV29-1 and TRBJ2-5, with 7 bases fitting TRBD2. V was clipped by 4 bases and J by 4 bases; unmatched bases: 6. The CDR3 extends over 13 amino acids. Germline V gene lookup returns CDR1 SQVTM and CDR2 ANQGSEA. CDR3 region: CSVVGGLGETQYF. In nucleotides, the CDR3 is TGCAGCGTTGTGGGGGGGTTGGGAGAGACCCAGTACTTC.

The V and J genes are TRBV4-1 and TRBJ2-3; D tentatively reads TRBD1 or TRBD2 (5 bases each). The V end lost 4 bases, the J end lost 2 bases, and 16 bases lay between the germline ends. The CDR3 length is 16 residues. Germline-derived CDR1 and CDR2 are MGHRA and YSYEKL. Here the CDR3 reads CASSLVGEGNTDTQYF. The CDR3 DNA reads TGCGCCAGCAGCCTTGTGGGGGAAGGAAACACAGATACGCAGTATTTT.

This rearrangement joins TRBV7-8 to TRBJ2-7; a weak D match, TRBD2 (7 bases). CDR1 is SGHVS and CDR2 is FQNEAQ in the germline V gene. The CDR3 is 16 amino acids. Trimming pared 5 bases from V and 2 bases from J, leaving 19 bases between. The CDR3 nucleotides read TGTGCCAGCAGCAGACAGGCGGGAGTCAGCACCTACGAGCAGTACTTC. It encodes CASSRQAGVSTYEQYF.

Concerning this clone itself: This CDR3 is also generated by other DNA sequences in the sample. The chain joins TRBV7-9 to TRBJ2-1; unclear D gene. This CDR3 comprises 11 residues. Per the germline V gene, CDR1 is SEHNR and CDR2 is FQNEAQ (reference sequence). V gave up 5 bases and J gave up 6 bases, with 5 bases separating them. The CDR3 protein is CASSLSNEQFF. In nucleotides, the CDR3 is TGTGCCAGCAGCCTCAGCAATGAGCAGTTCTTC. The full variable domain, with the rest looked up from reference TRBV7-9 and TRBJ2-1, is DTGVSQNPRHKITKRGQNVTFRCDPISEHNRLYWYRQTLGQGPEFLTYFQNEAQLEKSRLLSDRFSAERPKGSFSTLEIQRTEQGDSAMYLCASSLSNEQFFGPGTRLTVL.

The V and J genes are TRBV7-6 and TRBJ2-3, with TRBD1 matching over 7 bases. The junction had 12 bases not matched to a gene; V was cut back by 0 bases and J by 6 bases. The V gene's germline CDR1 is SGHVS and CDR2 FNYEAQ. The CDR3 runs 17 residues. As DNA, the CDR3 is TGTGCCAGCAGCTTAGCGGCTGATGCCAGGGGGAAGGATACGCAGTATTTT. It translates to CASSLAADARGKDTQYF.

The V gene is TRBV19, the J gene TRBJ1-1, with unresolved D. V shed 5 bases and J shed 1 base, with 8 bases lying between them. The CDR3 sequence is 13 residues long. Germline CDR1 and CDR2: LNHDA and SQIVND (reference sequence). For the CDR3, the DNA is TGTGCCAGTAGTTCCCTCTCGAACACTGAAGCTTTCTTT. Protein sequence: CASSSLSNTEAFF.

This clone was seen a single time. CDR3 sequence (DNA): TGTGCCAGCAGCCAGCCGGGACAGCTGAACACTGAAGCTTTCTTT. Its protein product is CASSQPGQLNTEAFF. The V call is TRBV5-4, the J call TRBJ1-1; 7 bases are shared with TRBD1. CDR1 and CDR2 from the germline V gene are SGHNT and YYREEE (reference sequence). The trim removed 4 bases at V and 0 bases at J, leaving 6 bases unmatched. There are 15 residues in the CDR3.

This clone occurred a few times. The chain recombines TRBV1 with TRBJ2-5; the DNA was not compared with TRBD1, the D call given in the table. TRBV1 constitutes a pseudogene. The CDR3 is 18 amino acids. In DNA form, the CDR3 reads TGCACCAGCAGCCAAGATCGGTTGAGTGTAGGGGTCAAGGAGACCCAGTACTTC. Translated, it gives CTSSQDRLSVGVKETQYF.

V is TRBV30 and J is TRBJ2-1, with TRBD1 as a possible D gene (6 bases). The CDR3 spans 14 residues. V was pared by 2 bases and J by 1 base, with 9 bases between. Germline V CDR1 and CDR2: GTSNPN, SVGIG (reference sequence). The DNA of the CDR3 is TGTGCCTGGAGTTTCCAGGGGTCCTACAATGAGCAGTTCTTC. Amino acid sequence: CAWSFQGSYNEQFF.

This sequence joins TRBV9 and TRBJ1-1; D is perhaps TRBD1 (6 bases). The V gene lost 3 bases and the J gene lost 9 bases, with 12 bases spanning the gap. Germline V gene lookup returns CDR1 SGDLS and CDR2 YYNGEE. This CDR3 comprises 12 residues. The CDR3 loop is CASSATGSKAFF. The CDR3 nucleotides are TGTGCCAGCAGCGCCACAGGGTCAAAAGCTTTCTTT.

The rearrangement uses TRBV6-1 and TRBJ1-5; 11 bases fit TRBD1. V lost 7 bases and J lost 6; bases outside the gene matches: 8. CDR3 length: 15 amino acids. CDR1 is MNHNS, CDR2 SASEGT, per germline. CDR3 DNA sequence: TGTGCCAGCACCCCACGGACAGGGGGCGGTCAGCCCCAGCATTTT. This encodes CASTPRTGGGQPQHF.

The J gene is TRBJ2-7, the V gene TRBV30; a possible D gene is TRBD2 (6 bases). V was cut by 4 bases and J by 2 bases, with 18 bases left in between. The V gene's germline CDR1 is GTSNPN and CDR2 SVGIG (reference sequence). There are 15 residues in the CDR3. This chain's CDR3 is CAWTITGTSPYEQYF. DNA for the CDR3: TGTGCCTGGACCATAACTGGGACTTCCCCCTACGAGCAGTACTTC.

V gene TRBV25-1 combines with J gene TRBJ2-1, with no clear D. CDR3 length: 15 residues. V lost 3 bases to trimming and J lost 5 bases, with 14 bases between them. Germline V lookup: CDR1 MGHDK, CDR2 SYGVNS. Written as DNA, the CDR3 is TGTGCCAGCAGTGATATCCAGAACCTCCACAATGAGCAGTTCTTC. Protein product: CASSDIQNLHNEQFF.

A few counts support this clone. This chain connects TRBV5-6 to TRBJ2-7; 8 bases agree with TRBD1. This CDR3 comprises 13 residues. The ends lost 4 bases at V and 5 bases at J; junction bases unmatched: 5. In germline, CDR1 is SGHDT, CDR2 YYEEEE. The CDR3 nucleotides are TGTGCCAGCAGCAGCTGGACAGGGAACGAGCAGTACTTC. Its protein is CASSSWTGNEQYF.

V usage is TRBV11-2 and J usage is TRBJ1-4; tentative D call: TRBD1 (5 bases). The germline V and J ends were trimmed by 4 bases and 3 bases, with 12 bases remaining between them. This CDR3 region has 15 residues. CDR1 is SGHAT and CDR2 is FQNNGV in the germline V gene. This chain's CDR3 is CASSSQLGANEKLFF. The CDR3 DNA is TGTGCCAGCAGCTCTCAATTGGGGGCTAATGAAAAACTGTTTTTT. Complete variable domain (other parts from reference TRBV11-2 and TRBJ1-4): EAGVAQSPRYKIIEKRQSVAFWCNPISGHATLYWYQQILGQGPKLLIQFQNNGVVDDSQLPKDRFSAERLKGVDSTLKIQPAKLEDSAVYLCASSSQLGANEKLFFGSGTQLSVL.

CDR3 DNA: TGTGCCAGCAGTTTTCTTCTCAGGGGCGTCTCTGGGGCCAACGTCCTGACTTTC. Translation gives CASSFLLRGVSGANVLTF. This chain uses TRBV28 with TRBJ2-6; TRBD1 might be the D (6 bases). Trimming cost V 3 bases and J 0 bases, with 15 bases left between them. The CDR3 is 18 amino acids. Germline CDR1 is MDHEN and CDR2 is SYDVKM.

In this sample, this clone turned up a few times. This sequence joins TRBV15 and TRBJ1-3, with TRBD1 as a possible D gene (5 bases). The V end was cut by 0 bases, the J end by 7 bases, with 13 bases between. Germline lookup yields CDR1 LNHNV and CDR2 YYDKDF (reference sequence). CDR3 size: 15 residues. This CDR3 is CATSRDYGRVNTIYF. In DNA, the CDR3 is TGTGCCACCAGCAGAGATTATGGCAGGGTCAACACCATATATTTT.

The CDR3 here is CASSQGQGVFAEAFF. Here the CDR3 DNA reads TGTGCCAGTAGTCAGGGACAGGGGGTCTTTGCTGAAGCTTTCTTT. This rearrangement joins TRBV19 to TRBJ1-1, with 11 bases lining up with TRBD1. J was trimmed by 6 bases and V by 5 bases; bases with no gene match: 8. CDR3 length equals 15 residues. The germline V gene encodes CDR1 LNHDA and CDR2 SQIVND (reference sequence).

The chain joins TRBV19 to TRBJ1-5; 8 positions agree with TRBD1. CDR1 is LNHDA, CDR2 SQIVND, per germline (reference sequence). J was trimmed by 2 bases and V by 3 bases; bases with no gene match: 9. The CDR3 spans 17 residues. DNA of the CDR3: TGTGCCAGTAGTATGAGAGGCACAGGGGGGGGCAATCAGCCCCAGCATTTT. Translation: CASSMRGTGGGNQPQHF.

This clone showed up just a few times. The V and J genes are TRBV7-3 and TRBJ1-2; 8 bases map to TRBD1. This CDR3 contains 15 residues. The J segment lost 2 bases and the V segment lost 5 bases, leaving 7 bases of the junction unmatched. Germline lookup yields CDR1 SGHTA and CDR2 FQGTGA. CDR3 nucleotides: TGTGCCAGCAGCCCATCAGGGGGCGTCAACTATGGCTACACCTTC. Residues: CASSPSGGVNYGYTF.

The chain couples TRBV5-4 to TRBJ1-2, with 7 bases that match TRBD1. The CDR3 runs 15 residues. Germline CDR1 reads SGHNT; CDR2 reads YYREEE (reference sequence). V lost 3 bases to trimming and J lost 3 bases; unmatched junction nucleotides: 8. CDR3 nucleotides: TGTGCCAGCAGCTCGGTCCATCAGGGGGACTATGGCTACACCTTC. It encodes CASSSVHQGDYGYTF.

This chain joins TRBV11-2 and TRBJ2-5, with TRBD2 identical over 7 bases. CDR3 length: 14 amino acids. With V trimmed by 5 bases and J by 9 bases, 12 bases remained unmatched. Per the germline V gene, CDR1 is SGHAT and CDR2 is FQNNGV. CDR3 region: CASSLMGSGDPQYF. The CDR3 DNA reads TGTGCCAGCAGCCTAATGGGGAGCGGGGACCCCCAGTACTTC.

The chain carries TRBV4-1 and TRBJ1-2; 7 bases fit TRBD1. Trimming cost V 4 bases and J 0 bases; bases outside gene matches: 5. The CDR3 sequence is 15 residues long. Germline V gene sequence: CDR1 MGHRA, CDR2 YSYEKL. The CDR3 region is CASSRRGFTNYGYTF. CDR3 in DNA: TGCGCCAGCAGCCGCAGGGGGTTCACTAACTATGGCTACACCTTC.

In its sample, this clone was seen a few times. The chain links TRBV6-1 to TRBJ2-7; weak D call: TRBD1 (7 bases). Trimming removed 6 bases from V and 3 bases from J, with 12 bases in between. Germline V gene data show CDR1 as MNHNS and CDR2 as SASEGT. CDR3 size: 13 residues. The CDR3 is CASRRDSFYEQYF. The CDR3 bases are TGTGCCAGCAGGCGGGACAGTTTCTACGAGCAGTACTTC.

Turning to this clone: One base away lies a much larger clone, so this may be a sequencing read error. The rearrangement uses TRBV27 and TRBJ2-2; D ambiguous. The CDR3 has 13 residues. The germline CDR1 and CDR2 sequences are MNHEY and SMNVEV (reference sequence). With 5 bases removed from V and 5 bases from J, the gap between germline ends came to 9 bases. The CDR3 DNA sequence: TGTGCCAGCAGTCTGCAGGAGACCGGGGAGCTGTTTTTT. It translates to CASSLQETGELFF.

This clone was detected only a few times. The chain combines TRBV4-1 with TRBJ1-2; D call uncertain. The CDR3 is made up of 18 amino acids. Trimming removed 0 bases from V and 4 bases from J, with 21 bases in between. CDR1 and CDR2 from the germline V gene are MGHRA and YSYEKL. The CDR3, as DNA: TGCGCCAGCAGCCAAGATCCGAGAAGCCCCACCTTAGCCTATGGCTACACCTTC. It yields the protein CASSQDPRSPTLAYGYTF.